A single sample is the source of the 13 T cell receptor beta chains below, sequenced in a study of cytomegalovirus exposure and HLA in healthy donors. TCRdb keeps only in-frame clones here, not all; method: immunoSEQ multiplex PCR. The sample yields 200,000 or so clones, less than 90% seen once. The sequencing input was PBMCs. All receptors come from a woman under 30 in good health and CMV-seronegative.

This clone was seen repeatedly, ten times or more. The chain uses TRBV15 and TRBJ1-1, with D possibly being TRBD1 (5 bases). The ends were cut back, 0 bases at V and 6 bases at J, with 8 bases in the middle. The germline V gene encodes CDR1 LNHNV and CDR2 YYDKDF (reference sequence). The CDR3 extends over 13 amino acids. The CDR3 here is CATSRDRGSEAFF. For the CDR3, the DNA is TGTGCCACCAGCAGAGATCGGGGGTCTGAAGCTTTCTTT.

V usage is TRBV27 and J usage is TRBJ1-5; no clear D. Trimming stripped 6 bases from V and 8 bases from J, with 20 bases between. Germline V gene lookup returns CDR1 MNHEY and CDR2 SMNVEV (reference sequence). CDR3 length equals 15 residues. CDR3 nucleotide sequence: TGTGCCAGCAGGCCAGGTGGAGCTTCGGGAAAGCCCCAGCATTTT. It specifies CASRPGGASGKPQHF.

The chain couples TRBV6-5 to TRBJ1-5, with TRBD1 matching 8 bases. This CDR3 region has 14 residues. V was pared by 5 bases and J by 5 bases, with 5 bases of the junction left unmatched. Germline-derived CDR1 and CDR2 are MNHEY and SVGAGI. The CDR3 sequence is CASSRQGADQPQHF. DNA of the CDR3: TGTGCCAGCAGTAGGCAGGGGGCTGATCAGCCCCAGCATTTT.

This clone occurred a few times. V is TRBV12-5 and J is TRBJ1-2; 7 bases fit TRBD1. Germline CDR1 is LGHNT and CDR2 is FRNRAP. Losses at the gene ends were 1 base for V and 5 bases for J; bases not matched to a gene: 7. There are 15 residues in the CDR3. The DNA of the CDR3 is TGTGCTAGTGGTTTGGAGGCAGGGGGTGGGTATGGCTACACCTTC. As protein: CASGLEAGGGYGYTF.

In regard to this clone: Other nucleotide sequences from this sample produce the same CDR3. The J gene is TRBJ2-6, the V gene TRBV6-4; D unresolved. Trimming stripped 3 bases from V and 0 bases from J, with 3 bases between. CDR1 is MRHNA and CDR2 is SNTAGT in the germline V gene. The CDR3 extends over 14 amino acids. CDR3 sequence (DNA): TGTGCCAGCAGTGAAGGCTCTGGGGCCAACGTCCTGACTTTC. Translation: CASSEGSGANVLTF.

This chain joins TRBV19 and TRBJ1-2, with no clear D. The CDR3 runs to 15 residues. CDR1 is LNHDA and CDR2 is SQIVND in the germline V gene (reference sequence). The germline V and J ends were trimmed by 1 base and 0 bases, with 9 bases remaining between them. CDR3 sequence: CASSIGGLANYGYTF. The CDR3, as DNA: TGTGCCAGTAGTATAGGTGGACTAGCTAACTATGGCTACACCTTC.

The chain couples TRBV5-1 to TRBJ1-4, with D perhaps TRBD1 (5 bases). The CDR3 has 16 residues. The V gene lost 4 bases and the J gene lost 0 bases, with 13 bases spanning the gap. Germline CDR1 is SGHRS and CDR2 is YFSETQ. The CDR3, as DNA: TGCGCCAGCAGCGATCATCTGGGGGCAACTAATGAAAAACTGTTTTTT. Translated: CASSDHLGATNEKLFF. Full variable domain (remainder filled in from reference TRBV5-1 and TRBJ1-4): KAGVTQTPRYLIKTRGQQVTLSCSPISGHRSVSWYQQTPGQGLQFLFEYFSETQRNKGNFPGRFSGRQFSNSRSEMNVSTLELGDSALYLCASSDHLGATNEKLFFGSGTQLSVL.

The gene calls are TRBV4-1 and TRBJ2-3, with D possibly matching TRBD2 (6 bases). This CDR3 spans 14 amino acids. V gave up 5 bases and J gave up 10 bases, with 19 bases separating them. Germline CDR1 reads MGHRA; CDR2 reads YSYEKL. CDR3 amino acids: CASSARTGEASQYF. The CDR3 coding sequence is TGCGCCAGCAGCGCCAGGACTGGGGAGGCGTCGCAGTATTTT.

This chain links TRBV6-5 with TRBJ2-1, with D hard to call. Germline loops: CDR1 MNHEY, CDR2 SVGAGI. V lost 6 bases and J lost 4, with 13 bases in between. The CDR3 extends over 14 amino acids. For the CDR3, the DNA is TGTGCCAGCAGGCTTGACACCTCTTACAATGAGCAGTTCTTC. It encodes CASRLDTSYNEQFF.

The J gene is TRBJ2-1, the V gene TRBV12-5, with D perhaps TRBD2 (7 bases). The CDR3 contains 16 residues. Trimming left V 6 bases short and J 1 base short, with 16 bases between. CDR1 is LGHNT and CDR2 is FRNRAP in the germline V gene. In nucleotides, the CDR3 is TGTGCTAGTGGCGGGAGGAGGGGGAAGTCCTACAATGAGCAGTTCTTC. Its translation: CASGGRRGKSYNEQFF.

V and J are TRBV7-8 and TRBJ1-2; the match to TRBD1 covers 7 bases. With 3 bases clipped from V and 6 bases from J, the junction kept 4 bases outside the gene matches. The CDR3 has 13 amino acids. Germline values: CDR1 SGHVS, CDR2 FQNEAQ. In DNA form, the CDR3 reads TGTGCCAGCAGCTTTAGGACAGGCAATGGCTACACCTTC. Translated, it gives CASSFRTGNGYTF. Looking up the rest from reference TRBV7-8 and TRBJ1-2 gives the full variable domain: GAGVSQSPRYKVAKRGQDVALRCDPISGHVSLFWYQQALGQGPEFLTYFQNEAQLDKSGLPSDRFFAERPEGSVSTLKIQRTQQEDSAVYLCASSFRTGNGYTFGSGTRLTVV.

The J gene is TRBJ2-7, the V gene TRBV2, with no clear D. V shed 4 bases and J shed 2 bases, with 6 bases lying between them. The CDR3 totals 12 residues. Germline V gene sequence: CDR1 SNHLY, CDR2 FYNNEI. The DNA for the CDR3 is TGTGCCAGCAGTGGTACCGCCTACGAGCAGTACTTC. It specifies CASSGTAYEQYF.

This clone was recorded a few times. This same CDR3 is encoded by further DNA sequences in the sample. Here the CDR3 reads CATSRDVETQYF. As DNA, the CDR3 is TGTGCCACCAGCAGAGATGTGGAGACCCAGTACTTC. The chain carries TRBV15 and TRBJ2-5; unclear D gene. There are 12 residues in the CDR3. Germline V CDR1 and CDR2: LNHNV, YYDKDF (reference sequence). Trimming stripped 0 bases from V and 5 bases from J, with 4 bases between. Supplemented by reference TRBV15 and TRBJ2-5, the full variable domain reads DAMVIQNPRYQVTQFGKPVTLSCSQTLNHNVMYWYQQKSSQAPKLLFHYYDKDFNNEADTPDNFQSRRPNTSFCFLDIRSPGLGDTAMYLCATSRDVETQYFGPGTRLLVL.